Shown below are 20 T cell receptor beta chains from a single sample sequenced in a study of cytomegalovirus exposure and HLA in healthy donors. In the PCR, 60 Vbeta and 13 Jbeta primers were used. Measured with immunoSEQ multiplex PCR; TCRdb has only the in-frame clones, and not every one. Of around 90,000 clones in the sample, roughly 60% are singletons; the top ten hold roughly 2.5%. The material sequenced was PBMCs. Receptor source: a human donor in good health.

V and J are TRBV5-6 and TRBJ1-2, with 7 bases fitting TRBD1. There are 15 residues in the CDR3. Germline V gene sequence: CDR1 SGHDT, CDR2 YYEEEE. Trimming took 0 bases from V and 4 from J; bases not matched to a gene: 6. In DNA, the CDR3 is TGTGCCAGCAGCTTGGGACAGGGCCAGTCCTATGGCTACACCTTC. This translates into CASSLGQGQSYGYTF.

As regards this clone: Other nucleotide sequences in the sample specify the same CDR3. The genes are TRBV5-1 and TRBJ1-4; 10 bases line up with TRBD1. The V and J ends lost 4 bases and 7 bases, in that order; junction bases with no gene match: 4. This CDR3 spans 14 amino acids. The germline gives CDR1 SGHRS, CDR2 YFSETQ. CDR3 protein: CASSLGTGVEKLFF. The CDR3 DNA sequence: TGCGCCAGCAGCCTCGGGACAGGGGTTGAAAAACTGTTTTTT.

The rearrangement joins TRBV7-3 to TRBJ1-2; 9 bases align to TRBD1. Germline CDR1 and CDR2: SGHTA and FQGTGA. This CDR3 contains 18 residues. The J segment lost 6 bases and the V segment lost 0 bases, leaving 14 bases of the junction unmatched. CDR3 coding DNA: TGTGCCAGCAGCTTAACCCCGGGACAGGGTTCCACTTGGGATGGCTACACCTTC. Translated: CASSLTPGQGSTWDGYTF.

The chain is built from TRBV5-8 and TRBJ1-3, with D possibly TRBD1 on 5 matching bases. The CDR3 spans 16 residues. V lost 2 bases and J 0 bases, leaving 12 bases between the germline ends. In germline, CDR1 is SGHTS, CDR2 YDEGEE. DNA of the CDR3: TGTGCCAGCAGCTTTAGGCAGGGATCCTCTGGAAACACCATATATTTT. Its protein product is CASSFRQGSSGNTIYF.

In its sample, this clone was seen a few times. The gene calls are TRBV9 and TRBJ1-6; weak D call: TRBD1 (6 bases). CDR1 and CDR2 (germline): SGDLS, YYNGEE. The CDR3 loop spans 15 amino acids. V was pared by 0 bases and J by 8 bases, with 12 bases between. CDR3 DNA: TGTGCCAGCAGCGTAGATTTCAGGGGTGATTCACCCCTCCACTTT. Amino acids: CASSVDFRGDSPLHF.

About this clone: One end of the junction varies from germline; a read error may be responsible. This chain connects TRBV7-9 to TRBJ2-5; 12 bases are shared with TRBD2. This CDR3 is built from 15 residues. Germline V gene data show CDR1 as SEHNR and CDR2 as FQNEAQ (reference sequence). The CDR3: CASSLAGGHQETQYF. The CDR3 DNA follows: TGTGCCAGCAGCCTAGCGGGGGGGCACCAAGAGACCCAGTACTTC.

The V gene is TRBV7-8, the J gene TRBJ1-1; the match to TRBD1 covers 7 bases. Losses at the gene ends were 1 base for V and 2 bases for J; bases not matched to a gene: 7. CDR1 SGHVS and CDR2 FQNEAQ come from the germline V gene. CDR3 length: 16 amino acids. The chain's CDR3 is CASSLEGGEENTEAFF. CDR3 bases: TGTGCCAGCAGCTTAGAAGGGGGCGAAGAAAACACTGAAGCTTTCTTT. Based on the CDR3 plus reference TRBV7-8 and TRBJ1-1, the full variable domain is GAGVSQSPRYKVAKRGQDVALRCDPISGHVSLFWYQQALGQGPEFLTYFQNEAQLDKSGLPSDRFFAERPEGSVSTLKIQRTQQEDSAVYLCASSLEGGEENTEAFFGQGTRLTVV.

The chain employs TRBV6-6 and TRBJ2-7; 9 nucleotides agree with TRBD1. V shed 0 bases and J 5 bases; nucleotides not matched to a gene: 5. The CDR3 extends over 15 amino acids. The germline V gene encodes CDR1 MNHNY and CDR2 SVGAGI (reference sequence). The CDR3 DNA reads TGTGCCAGCAGTTACTCCCGGGACAGGGCTAACGAGCAGTACTTC. Residues: CASSYSRDRANEQYF.

J is TRBJ2-1 and V is TRBV5-4, with D possibly being TRBD2 (7 bases). Per germline, CDR1 SGHNT and CDR2 YYREEE (reference sequence). The V end was cut by 4 bases, the J end by 0 bases, with 20 bases between. There are 18 residues in the CDR3. The CDR3 nucleotides are TGTGCCAGCAGCCAAGGCGGGGGCGGGGTGAACTCCTACAATGAGCAGTTCTTC. Protein sequence: CASSQGGGGVNSYNEQFF.

This chain links TRBV9 with TRBJ2-4; 9 nucleotides line up with TRBD1. CDR1 and CDR2 from the germline V gene are SGDLS and YYNGEE. The CDR3 consists of 15 residues. V lost 3 bases and J lost 5; bases outside the gene matches: 6. The CDR3 here is CASSAGQGVQNIQYF. DNA of the CDR3: TGTGCCAGCAGCGCGGGACAGGGAGTCCAAAACATTCAGTACTTC. The full variable domain, with the rest looked up from reference TRBV9 and TRBJ2-4, is DSGVTQTPKHLITATGQRVTLRCSPRSGDLSVYWYQQSLDQGLQFLIQYYNGEERAKGNILERFSAQQFPDLHSELNLSSLELGDSALYFCASSAGQGVQNIQYFGAGTRLSVL.

This chain joins TRBV5-4 and TRBJ1-2, with TRBD1 identical over 7 bases. Germline values: CDR1 SGHNT, CDR2 YYREEE (reference sequence). The trim removed 1 base at V and 4 bases at J, leaving 4 bases unmatched. The CDR3 extends over 14 amino acids. Here the CDR3 reads CASSLLAGGYGYTF. CDR3 nucleotide sequence: TGTGCCAGCAGCTTGTTGGCAGGGGGCTATGGCTACACCTTC. The full variable domain, with the rest looked up from reference TRBV5-4 and TRBJ1-2, is ETGVTQSPTHLIKTRGQQVTLRCSSQSGHNTVSWYQQALGQGPQFIFQYYREEENGRGNFPPRFSGLQFPNYSSELNVNALELDDSALYLCASSLLAGGYGYTFGSGTRLTVV.

This chain links TRBV18 with TRBJ1-4; the D gene is possibly TRBD1 (5 bases). Germline lookup yields CDR1 KGHSH and CDR2 LQKENI. The length of the CDR3 is 14 residues. Trimming shortened V by 6 bases and J by 3 bases, and 11 bases separated the two germline ends. In DNA form, the CDR3 reads TGTGCCAGCTCGGAGGGGACTTCTAATGAAAAACTGTTTTTT. Translation gives CASSEGTSNEKLFF.

J is TRBJ1-5 and V is TRBV6-5; 8 nucleotides agree with TRBD1. V lost 7 bases, J lost 4 bases, and 6 bases stayed unmatched. This CDR3 contains 14 residues. Germline V CDR1 and CDR2: MNHEY, SVGAGI. The CDR3 loop reads CASNTRTGNQPQHF. CDR3 sequence (DNA): TGTGCCAGCAATACAAGGACAGGGAATCAGCCCCAGCATTTT.

The chain recombines TRBV11-2 with TRBJ1-6, with D unresolved. V was shortened by 5 bases and J by 0 bases, with 5 bases between the two germline ends. This CDR3 is 14 amino acids long. Germline V gene data show CDR1 as SGHAT and CDR2 as FQNNGV. As DNA, the CDR3 is TGTGCCAGCAGCACCAGCTCCTATAATTCACCCCTCCACTTT. Protein sequence: CASSTSSYNSPLHF.

The chain combines TRBV6-1 with TRBJ1-2, with D possibly TRBD1 on 6 matching bases. The germline V gene encodes CDR1 MNHNS and CDR2 SASEGT. CDR3 length equals 12 residues. V lost 8 bases and J 7 bases, leaving 14 bases between the germline ends. CDR3: CASYLGAGGYTF. For the CDR3, the DNA is TGTGCCAGCTACCTGGGGGCTGGTGGCTACACCTTC.

The chain recombines TRBV9 with TRBJ1-1, with 8 bases fitting TRBD1. The CDR3 has 15 residues. The ends lost 3 bases at V and 0 bases at J; junction bases unmatched: 4. Germline V CDR1 and CDR2: SGDLS, YYNGEE. CDR3 bases: TGTGCCAGCAGCGATGACAGGGGATTGAACACTGAAGCTTTCTTT. Protein: CASSDDRGLNTEAFF.

There are a few counts of this clone. This chain links TRBV7-6 with TRBJ2-5, with 8 nucleotides matching TRBD2. Trimming cost V 3 bases and J 5 bases; bases outside gene matches: 5. Per germline, CDR1 SGHVS and CDR2 FNYEAQ. This CDR3 contains 14 residues. For the CDR3, the DNA is TGTGCCAGCAGCTTCGGGGGGGCCGTTGAGACCCAGTACTTC. The encoded protein is CASSFGGAVETQYF.

In its sample, this clone ranks as medium-sized. J is TRBJ2-1 and V is TRBV9; D is unresolved. The CDR3 sequence is 15 residues long. Germline V gene sequence: CDR1 SGDLS, CDR2 YYNGEE. Trimming cost V 0 bases and J 3 bases, with 10 bases left between them. As DNA, the CDR3 is TGTGCCAGCAGCGTAGGGCCCCCCATCTACAATGAGCAGTTCTTC. Its translation is CASSVGPPIYNEQFF. Based on the CDR3 plus reference TRBV9 and TRBJ2-1, the full variable domain is DSGVTQTPKHLITATGQRVTLRCSPRSGDLSVYWYQQSLDQGLQFLIQYYNGEERAKGNILERFSAQQFPDLHSELNLSSLELGDSALYFCASSVGPPIYNEQFFGPGTRLTVL.

In its sample, this clone was seen a few times. The chain joins TRBV7-2 to TRBJ1-2, with 12 nucleotides matching TRBD1. With 3 bases clipped from V and 4 bases from J, the junction kept 0 bases outside the gene matches. Germline V gives CDR1 SGHTA, CDR2 FQGNSA. This CDR3 has 14 residues. CDR3 sequence: CASSLGQGAYGYTF. As DNA, the CDR3 is TGTGCCAGCAGCTTGGGACAGGGGGCCTATGGCTACACCTTC.

This clone turned up a few times. J is TRBJ1-3 and V is TRBV2, with D maybe TRBD1 (5 bases). Deletions cut 6 bases from V and 0 bases from J, with 12 bases between. This CDR3 is built from 15 residues. Germline loops: CDR1 SNHLY, CDR2 FYNNEI. CDR3 nucleotide sequence: TGTGCCAGCAGACAAACAGGTGGCTCTGGAAACACCATATATTTT. This sequence encodes CASRQTGGSGNTIYF. The full variable domain, in which reference TRBV2 and TRBJ1-3 provide the parts outside the CDR3, is EPEVTQTPSHQVTQMGQEVILRCVPISNHLYFYWYRQILGQKVEFLVSFYNNEISEKSEIFDDQFSVERPDGSNFTLKIRSTKLEDSAMYFCASRQTGGSGNTIYFGEGSWLTVV.